Sequencing of this T cell receptor beta chain was carried out in a study of T cell responses to AZD1222 COVID-19 vaccine. About this clone itself: Its matching antigen is unknown.

Sequencing used immunoSEQ multiplex PCR; TCRdb keeps in-frame clones, though not all of them. Found here are approximately 120,000 clones, about 87% of them singletons; the top ten hold approximately 4%. General study points: Elevations in Spike-specific TCR breadth and depth followed administration of two AZD1222 doses. Regions 160-218 and 743-854 dominated among vaccine-associated CD4 TCRs spanning spike.

The CDR3 is 17 amino acids. Per germline, CDR1 SGHNT and CDR2 YYREEE (reference sequence). J lost 0 bases, V lost 4 bases, and 9 bases had no gene match. The chain employs TRBV5-4 and TRBJ2-1; 8 nucleotides match TRBD2. Sequences were derived from peripheral blood, sampled on day 0 of AZD1222 vaccination. The sequence came from an adult in good health. CDR3 sequence reads: CASSPGVAGTSYNEQFF. As DNA, the CDR3 is TGTGCCAGCAGCCCCGGGGTAGCGGGAACCTCCTACAATGAGCAGTTCTTC.